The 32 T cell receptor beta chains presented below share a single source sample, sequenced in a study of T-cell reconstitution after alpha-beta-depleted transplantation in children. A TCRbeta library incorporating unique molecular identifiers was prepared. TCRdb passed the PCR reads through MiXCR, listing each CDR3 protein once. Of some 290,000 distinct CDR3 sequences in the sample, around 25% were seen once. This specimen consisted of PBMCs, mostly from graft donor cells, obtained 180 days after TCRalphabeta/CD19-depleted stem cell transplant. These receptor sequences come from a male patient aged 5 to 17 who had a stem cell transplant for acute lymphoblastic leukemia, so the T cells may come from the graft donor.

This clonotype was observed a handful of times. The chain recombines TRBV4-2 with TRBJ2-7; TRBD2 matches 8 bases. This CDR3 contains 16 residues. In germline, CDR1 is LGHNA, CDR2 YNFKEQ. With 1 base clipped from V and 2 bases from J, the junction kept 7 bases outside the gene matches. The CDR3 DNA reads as TGTGCCAGCAGCCAAGCGAAGACTAGCGCCCCCTACGAGCAGTACTTC. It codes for CASSQAKTSAPYEQYF.

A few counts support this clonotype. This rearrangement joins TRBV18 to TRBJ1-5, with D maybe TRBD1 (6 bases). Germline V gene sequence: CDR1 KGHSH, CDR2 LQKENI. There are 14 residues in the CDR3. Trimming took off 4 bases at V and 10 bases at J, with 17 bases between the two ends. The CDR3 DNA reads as TGTGCCAGCTCACTACAATTCGCAGGGGATCCCCAGCATTTT. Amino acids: CASSLQFAGDPQHF.

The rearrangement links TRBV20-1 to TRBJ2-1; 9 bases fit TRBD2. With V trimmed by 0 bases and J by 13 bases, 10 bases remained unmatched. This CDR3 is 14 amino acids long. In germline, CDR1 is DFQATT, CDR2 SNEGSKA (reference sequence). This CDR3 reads CSARELGLASLQFF. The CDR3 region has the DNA TGCAGTGCTAGAGAATTAGGACTAGCGTCTCTCCAGTTCTTC.

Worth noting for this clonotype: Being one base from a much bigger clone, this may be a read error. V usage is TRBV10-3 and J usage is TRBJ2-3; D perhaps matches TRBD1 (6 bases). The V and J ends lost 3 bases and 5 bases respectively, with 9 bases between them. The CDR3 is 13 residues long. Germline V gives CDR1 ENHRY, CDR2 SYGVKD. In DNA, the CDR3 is TGTGCCATCAGTGACAGGGGAATAGATACGCAGTATTTT. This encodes CAISDRGIDTQYF.

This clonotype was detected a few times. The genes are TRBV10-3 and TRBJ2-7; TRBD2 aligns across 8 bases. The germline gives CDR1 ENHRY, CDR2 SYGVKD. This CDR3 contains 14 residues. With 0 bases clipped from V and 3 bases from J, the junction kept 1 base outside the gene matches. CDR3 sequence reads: CAISESLAGYEQYF. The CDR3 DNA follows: TGTGCCATCAGTGAGTCCCTAGCGGGCTACGAGCAGTACTTC.

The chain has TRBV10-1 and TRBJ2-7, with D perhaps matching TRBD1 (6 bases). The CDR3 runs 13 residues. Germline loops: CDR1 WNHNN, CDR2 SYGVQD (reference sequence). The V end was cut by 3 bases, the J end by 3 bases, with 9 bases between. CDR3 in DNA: TGCGCCAGCAGTGAAGGGGGTCTCTACGAGCAGTACTTC. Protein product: CASSEGGLYEQYF.

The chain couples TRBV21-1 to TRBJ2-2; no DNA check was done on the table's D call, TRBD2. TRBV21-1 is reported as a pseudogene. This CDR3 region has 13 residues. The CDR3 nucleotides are TGTGCCAGCACGGGGCTAGACACCGGGGAGCTGTTTTTT. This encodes CASTGLDTGELFF.

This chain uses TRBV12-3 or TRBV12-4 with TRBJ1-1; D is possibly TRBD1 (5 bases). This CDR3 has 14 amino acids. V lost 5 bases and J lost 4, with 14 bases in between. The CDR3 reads CASSPTGVSTEAFF. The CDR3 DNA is TGTGCCAGCAGTCCTACGGGGGTAAGCACTGAAGCTTTCTTT.

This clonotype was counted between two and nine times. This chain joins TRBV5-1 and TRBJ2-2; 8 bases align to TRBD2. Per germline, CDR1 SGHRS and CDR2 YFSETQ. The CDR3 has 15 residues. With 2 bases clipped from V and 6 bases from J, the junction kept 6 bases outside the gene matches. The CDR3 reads CASSFGRAGPGELFF. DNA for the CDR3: TGCGCCAGCAGCTTCGGGAGGGCCGGTCCCGGGGAGCTGTTTTTT. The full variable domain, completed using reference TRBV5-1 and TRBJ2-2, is KAGVTQTPRYLIKTRGQQVTLSCSPISGHRSVSWYQQTPGQGLQFLFEYFSETQRNKGNFPGRFSGRQFSNSRSEMNVSTLELGDSALYLCASSFGRAGPGELFFGEGSRLTVL.

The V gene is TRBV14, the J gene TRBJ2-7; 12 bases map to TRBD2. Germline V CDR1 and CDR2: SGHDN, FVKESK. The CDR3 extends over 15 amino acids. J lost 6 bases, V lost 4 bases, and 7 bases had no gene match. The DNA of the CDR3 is TGTGCCAGCAGCCGTCTACTAGCGGGAGGTGGCGAGCAGTACTTC. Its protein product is CASSRLLAGGGEQYF.

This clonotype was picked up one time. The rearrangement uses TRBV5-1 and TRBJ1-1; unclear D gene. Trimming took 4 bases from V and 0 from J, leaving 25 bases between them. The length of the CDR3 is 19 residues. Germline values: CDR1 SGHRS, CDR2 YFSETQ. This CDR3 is CASSAEDPRSFYMNTEAFF. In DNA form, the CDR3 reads TGCGCCAGCAGCGCTGAAGATCCCAGGAGCTTCTACATGAACACTGAAGCTTTCTTT.

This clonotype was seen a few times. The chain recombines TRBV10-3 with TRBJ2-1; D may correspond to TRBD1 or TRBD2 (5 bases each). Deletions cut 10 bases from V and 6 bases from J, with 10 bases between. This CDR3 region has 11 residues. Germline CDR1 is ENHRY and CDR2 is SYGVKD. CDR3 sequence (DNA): TGTGCCACCCGGGGCATCAATGAGCAGTTCTTC. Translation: CATRGINEQFF.

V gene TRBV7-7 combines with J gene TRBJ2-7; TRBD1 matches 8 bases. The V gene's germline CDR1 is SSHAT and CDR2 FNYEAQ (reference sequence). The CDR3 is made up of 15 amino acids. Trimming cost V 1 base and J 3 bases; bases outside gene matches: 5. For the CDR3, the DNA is TGTGCCAGCAGCTTAGGTCCGGACAGGGTCTACGAGCAGTACTTC. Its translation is CASSLGPDRVYEQYF.

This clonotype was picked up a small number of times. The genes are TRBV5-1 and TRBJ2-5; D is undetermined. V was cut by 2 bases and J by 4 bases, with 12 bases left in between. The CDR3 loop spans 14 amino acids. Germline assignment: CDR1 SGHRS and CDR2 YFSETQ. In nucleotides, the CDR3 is TGCGCCAGCAGCTTCCAGATTCGGCGAGAGACCCAGTACTTC. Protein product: CASSFQIRRETQYF.

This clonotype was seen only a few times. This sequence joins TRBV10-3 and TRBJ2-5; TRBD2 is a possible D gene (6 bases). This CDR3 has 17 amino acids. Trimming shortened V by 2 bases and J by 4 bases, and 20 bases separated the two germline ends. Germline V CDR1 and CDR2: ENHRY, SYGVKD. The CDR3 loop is CAISEVMIAVRGETQYF. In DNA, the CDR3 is TGTGCCATCAGTGAGGTTATGATAGCGGTACGGGGAGAGACCCAGTACTTC.

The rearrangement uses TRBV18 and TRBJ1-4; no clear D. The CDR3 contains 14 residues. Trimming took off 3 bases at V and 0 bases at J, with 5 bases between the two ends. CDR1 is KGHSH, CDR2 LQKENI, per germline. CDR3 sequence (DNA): TGTGCCAGCTCACCCAGTACAACTAATGAAAAACTGTTTTTT. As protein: CASSPSTTNEKLFF.

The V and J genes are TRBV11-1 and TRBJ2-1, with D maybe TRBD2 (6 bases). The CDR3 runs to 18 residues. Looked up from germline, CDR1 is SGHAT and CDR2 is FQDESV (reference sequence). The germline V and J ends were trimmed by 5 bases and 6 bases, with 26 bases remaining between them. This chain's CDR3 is CASSGGTPDLRSANEQFF. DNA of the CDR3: TGTGCCAGCAGCGGCGGGACGCCCGATTTGCGCTCCGCCAATGAGCAGTTCTTC.

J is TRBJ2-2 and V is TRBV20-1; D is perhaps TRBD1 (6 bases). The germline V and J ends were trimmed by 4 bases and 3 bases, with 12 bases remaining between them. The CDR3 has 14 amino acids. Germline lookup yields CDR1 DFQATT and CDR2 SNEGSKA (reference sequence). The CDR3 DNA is TGCAGTGCTACCTGGACAGCCTACACCGGGGAGCTGTTTTTT. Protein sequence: CSATWTAYTGELFF.

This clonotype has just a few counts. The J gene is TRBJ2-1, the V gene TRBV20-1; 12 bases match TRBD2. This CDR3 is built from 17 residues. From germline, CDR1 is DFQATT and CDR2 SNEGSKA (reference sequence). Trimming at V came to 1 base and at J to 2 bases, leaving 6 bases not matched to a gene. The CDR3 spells CSARGLAGVRTYNEQFF. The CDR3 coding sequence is TGCAGTGCTAGAGGACTAGCGGGAGTTAGGACCTACAATGAGCAGTTCTTC.

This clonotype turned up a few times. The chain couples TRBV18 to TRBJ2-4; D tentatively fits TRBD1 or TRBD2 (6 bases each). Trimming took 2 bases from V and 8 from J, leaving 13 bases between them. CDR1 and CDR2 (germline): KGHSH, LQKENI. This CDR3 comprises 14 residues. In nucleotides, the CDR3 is TGTGCCAGCTCACCAACCACTAGGGGGGACATTCAGTACTTC. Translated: CASSPTTRGDIQYF.

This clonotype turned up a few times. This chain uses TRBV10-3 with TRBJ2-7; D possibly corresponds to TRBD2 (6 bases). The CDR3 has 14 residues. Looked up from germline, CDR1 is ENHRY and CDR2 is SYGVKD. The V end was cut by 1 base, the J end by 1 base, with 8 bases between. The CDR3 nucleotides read TGTGCCATCAGTGAGTGGGGGAGGTCCTACGAGCAGTACTTC. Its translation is CAISEWGRSYEQYF.

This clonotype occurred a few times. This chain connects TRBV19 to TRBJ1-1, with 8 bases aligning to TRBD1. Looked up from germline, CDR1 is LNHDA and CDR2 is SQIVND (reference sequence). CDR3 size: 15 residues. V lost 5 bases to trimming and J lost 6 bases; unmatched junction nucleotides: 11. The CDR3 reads CASSFLGQGDPEAFF. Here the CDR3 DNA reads TGTGCCAGTAGTTTTCTTGGACAGGGAGATCCTGAAGCTTTCTTT.

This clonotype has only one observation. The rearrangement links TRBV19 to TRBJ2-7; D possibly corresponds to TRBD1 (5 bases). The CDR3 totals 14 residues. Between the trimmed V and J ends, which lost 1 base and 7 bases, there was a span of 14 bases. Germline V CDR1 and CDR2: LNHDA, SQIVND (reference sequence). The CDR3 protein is CASSIAPGSGEQYF. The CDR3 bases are TGTGCCAGTAGTATAGCCCCAGGGTCTGGTGAGCAGTACTTC. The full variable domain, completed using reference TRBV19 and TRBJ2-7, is DGGITQSPKYLFRKEGQNVTLSCEQNLNHDAMYWYRQDPGQGLRLIYYSQIVNDFQKGDIAEGYSVSREKKESFPLTVTSAQKNPTAFYLCASSIAPGSGEQYFGPGTRLTVT.

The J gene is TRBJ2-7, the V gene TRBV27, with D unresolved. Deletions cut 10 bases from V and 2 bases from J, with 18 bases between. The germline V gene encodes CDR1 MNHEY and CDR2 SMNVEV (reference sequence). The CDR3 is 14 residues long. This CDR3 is CATHQEKSPYEQYF. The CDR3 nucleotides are TGTGCCACCCATCAGGAAAAGAGTCCCTACGAGCAGTACTTC.

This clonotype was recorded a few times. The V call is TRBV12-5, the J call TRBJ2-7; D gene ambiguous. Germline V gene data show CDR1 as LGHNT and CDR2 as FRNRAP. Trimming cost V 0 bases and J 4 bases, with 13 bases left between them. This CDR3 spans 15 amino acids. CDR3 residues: CASGLVRRFGYEQYF. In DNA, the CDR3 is TGTGCTAGTGGTTTGGTACGTCGGTTTGGGTACGAGCAGTACTTC.

CDR3 nucleotide sequence: TGCAGCGTTTGGATCTCCTACGAGCAGTACTTC. Translating gives CSVWISYEQYF. J is TRBJ2-7 and V is TRBV29-1, with D unresolved. The CDR3 contains 11 residues. Per the germline V gene, CDR1 is SQVTM and CDR2 is ANQGSEA. Trimming left V 5 bases short and J 0 bases short, with 5 bases between.

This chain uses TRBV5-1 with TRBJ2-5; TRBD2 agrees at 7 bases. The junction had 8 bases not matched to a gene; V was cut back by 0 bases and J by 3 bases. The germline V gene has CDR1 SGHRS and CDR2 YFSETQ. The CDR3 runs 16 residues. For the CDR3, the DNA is TGCGCCAGCAGCTTGGCCGGGGGGACGCACGAAGAGACCCAGTACTTC. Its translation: CASSLAGGTHEETQYF.

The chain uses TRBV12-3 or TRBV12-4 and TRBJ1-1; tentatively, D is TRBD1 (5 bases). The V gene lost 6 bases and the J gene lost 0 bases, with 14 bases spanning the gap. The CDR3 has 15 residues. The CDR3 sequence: CASRIPWDLNTEAFF. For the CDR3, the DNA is TGTGCCAGCAGGATACCTTGGGACTTGAACACTGAAGCTTTCTTT.

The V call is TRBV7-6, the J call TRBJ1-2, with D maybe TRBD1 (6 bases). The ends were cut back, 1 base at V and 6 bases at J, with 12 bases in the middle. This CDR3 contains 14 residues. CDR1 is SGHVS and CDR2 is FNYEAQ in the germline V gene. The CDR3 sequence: CASSLGPGGNGYTF. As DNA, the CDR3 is TGTGCCAGCAGCTTAGGTCCTGGGGGCAATGGCTACACCTTC.

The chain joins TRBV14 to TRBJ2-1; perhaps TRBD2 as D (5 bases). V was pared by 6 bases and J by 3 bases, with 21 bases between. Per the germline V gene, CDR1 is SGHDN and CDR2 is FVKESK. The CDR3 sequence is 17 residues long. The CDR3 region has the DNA TGTGCCAGCAGGCCCTATTCCCCAAGCGGTAGCTACAATGAGCAGTTCTTC. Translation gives CASRPYSPSGSYNEQFF.

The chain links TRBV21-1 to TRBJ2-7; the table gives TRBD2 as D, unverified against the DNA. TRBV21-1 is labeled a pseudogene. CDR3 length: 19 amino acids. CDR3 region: CASSKGSVAGENPSYEQYF. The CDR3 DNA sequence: TGTGCCAGCAGCAAAGGATCGGTAGCGGGAGAAAACCCCTCCTACGAGCAGTACTTC.

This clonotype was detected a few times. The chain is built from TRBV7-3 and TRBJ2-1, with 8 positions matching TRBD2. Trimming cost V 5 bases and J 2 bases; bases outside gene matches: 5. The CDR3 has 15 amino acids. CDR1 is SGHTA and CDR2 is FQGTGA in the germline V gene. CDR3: CASSRGGPTYNEQFF. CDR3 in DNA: TGTGCCAGCAGCCGGGGGGGCCCCACCTACAATGAGCAGTTCTTC.